The clone carrying this T cell receptor (beta chain) was counted once. The sample belongs to a study of CD8 T cells in Susac syndrome. Germline assignment: CDR1 MNHEY and CDR2 SMNVEV (reference sequence). V was shortened by 4 bases and J by 6 bases, with 12 bases between the two germline ends. The CDR3 has 13 residues. With random hexamers, reverse transcription was performed on about 0.5 to 1 ug of RNA. TCRdb processed the immunoSEQ multiplex PCR reads anew with MiXCR; each CDR3 protein has one entry. The data hold some 130,000 distinct CDR3 sequences, with roughly 94% observed a single time. This TCR was sampled from a human donor with Susac syndrome. The rearrangement links TRBV27 to TRBJ1-2, with TRBD1 as a possible D gene (5 bases). Sequencing input: CD8+ T cells from PBMCs. CDR3 residues: CASSYGGTDGYTF. CDR3 nucleotide sequence: TGTGCCAGCAGTTATGGGGGAACGGATGGCTACACCTTC.